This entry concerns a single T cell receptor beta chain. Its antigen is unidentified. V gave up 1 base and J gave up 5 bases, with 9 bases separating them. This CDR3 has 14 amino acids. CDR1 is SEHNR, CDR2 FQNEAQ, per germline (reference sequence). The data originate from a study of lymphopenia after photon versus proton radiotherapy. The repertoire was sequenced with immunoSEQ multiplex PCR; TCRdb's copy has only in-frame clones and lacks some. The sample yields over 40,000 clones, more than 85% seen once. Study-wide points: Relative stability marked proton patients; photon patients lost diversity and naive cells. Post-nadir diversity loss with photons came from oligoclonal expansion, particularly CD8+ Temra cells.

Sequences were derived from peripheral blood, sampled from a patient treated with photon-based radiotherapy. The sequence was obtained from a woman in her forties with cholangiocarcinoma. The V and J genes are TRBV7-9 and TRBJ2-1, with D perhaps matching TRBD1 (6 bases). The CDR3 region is CASSLGTENNEQFF. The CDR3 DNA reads TGTGCCAGCAGCTTAGGGACAGAGAACAATGAGCAGTTCTTC.